Below are 27 T cell receptor beta chains sequenced from a single sample in a study of neurological immune-mediated disorders. TCRdb reprocessed the 5' RACE reads via MiXCR and lists one record per CDR3 protein. This sample has more than 35,000 distinct CDR3 sequences; about 6% occur once, and the top ten carry about 0.57%. The sequenced sample consisted of CD4+ T cells from blood. These receptors were collected from a middle-aged woman in good health.

This clonotype was counted ten times or more. This chain links TRBV5-6 with TRBJ2-1; tentative D call: TRBD1 (5 bases). CDR3 length: 15 amino acids. From germline, CDR1 is SGHDT and CDR2 YYEEEE. The V end lost 0 bases, the J end lost 7 bases, and 14 bases lay between the germline ends. The CDR3, as DNA: TGTGCCAGCAGCTTGGGGGTTTGGGGCAGAAATGAGCAGTTCTTC. It specifies CASSLGVWGRNEQFF. Based on the CDR3 plus reference TRBV5-6 and TRBJ2-1, the full variable domain is DAGVTQSPTHLIKTRGQQVTLRCSPKSGHDTVSWYQQALGQGPQFIFQYYEEEERQRGNFPDRFSGHQFPNYSSELNVNALLLGDSALYLCASSLGVWGRNEQFFGPGTRLTVL.

This clonotype came up many times. This chain uses TRBV6-5 with TRBJ2-7, with D possibly matching TRBD1 (5 bases). Trimming took 2 bases from V and 4 from J, leaving 12 bases between them. The CDR3 runs to 14 residues. The germline V gene encodes CDR1 MNHEY and CDR2 SVGAGI. DNA of the CDR3: TGTGCCAGCAGTTACGGGGTTCCAGGGTACGAGCAGTACTTC. Its protein is CASSYGVPGYEQYF.

The sample holds many counts of this clonotype. The chain uses TRBV24-1 and TRBJ2-3; D possibly corresponds to TRBD1 (6 bases). Germline values: CDR1 KGHDR, CDR2 SFDVKD. This CDR3 region has 15 residues. The V and J ends lost 3 bases and 2 bases respectively, with 11 bases between them. The CDR3 DNA is TGTGCCACCAGTGATCCGGGACACACCACAGATACGCAGTATTTT. It is translated as CATSDPGHTTDTQYF.

This chain links TRBV6-5 with TRBJ2-7, with D perhaps being TRBD1 or TRBD2 (5 bases each). This CDR3 is 12 amino acids long. Germline V gene sequence: CDR1 MNHEY, CDR2 SVGAGI. Trimming took off 2 bases at V and 6 bases at J, with 8 bases between the two ends. The CDR3 here is CASSYPGPEQYF. The CDR3 nucleotides are TGTGCCAGCAGTTACCCGGGGCCCGAGCAGTACTTC.

Many counts were recorded for this clonotype. The chain uses TRBV4-1 and TRBJ2-1; 11 nucleotides align to TRBD2. V gave up 2 bases and J gave up 7 bases; unmatched junction bases: 10. This CDR3 has 17 residues. Germline V gene sequence: CDR1 MGHRA, CDR2 YSYEKL. Here the CDR3 DNA reads TGCGCCAGCAGCCAACCCTCTAGCGGGAGGAGGCGGAATGAGCAGTTCTTC. This translates into CASSQPSSGRRRNEQFF.

This clonotype has ten or more counts. The rearrangement links TRBV20-1 to TRBJ2-4, with D possibly being TRBD2 (6 bases). The CDR3 is made up of 17 amino acids. Trimming removed 3 bases from V and 3 bases from J, with 21 bases in between. Per germline, CDR1 DFQATT and CDR2 SNEGSKA (reference sequence). The CDR3 reads CSASKGGGDPVKNIQYF. Here the CDR3 DNA reads TGCAGTGCTAGTAAGGGAGGAGGTGACCCGGTCAAAAACATTCAGTACTTC.

This clonotype was seen ten or more times. The V and J genes are TRBV5-5 and TRBJ1-5; D is undetermined. Germline loops: CDR1 SGHKS, CDR2 YYEKEE (reference sequence). The CDR3 spans 14 residues. The V gene lost 0 bases and the J gene lost 4 bases, with 8 bases spanning the gap. The CDR3 sequence: CASSLEQLNQPQHF. The CDR3, as DNA: TGTGCCAGCAGCTTGGAACAGCTTAATCAGCCCCAGCATTTT.

In this sample, this clonotype turned up many times. This sequence joins TRBV7-9 and TRBJ2-6; D not certain. The CDR3 is 15 residues long. Germline-derived CDR1 and CDR2 are SEHNR and FQNEAQ (reference sequence). V lost 4 bases and J lost 5, with 12 bases in between. The CDR3 nucleotides read TGTGCCAGCAGCTCCGTAACGCCGAGGGCCAACGTCCTGACTTTC. Encoded protein: CASSSVTPRANVLTF.

This clonotype was observed many times. The chain couples TRBV5-1 to TRBJ2-5, with 9 bases aligning to TRBD2. Trimming cost V 0 bases and J 1 base; bases outside gene matches: 4. CDR1 and CDR2 (germline): SGHRS, YFSETQ. This CDR3 spans 16 amino acids. The CDR3 loop is CASSLEGLASQETQYF. Written as DNA, the CDR3 is TGCGCCAGCAGCTTGGAGGGACTAGCTTCCCAAGAGACCCAGTACTTC.

This clonotype occurred many times. This chain connects TRBV16 to TRBJ1-2; TRBD1 might be the D (5 bases). The CDR3 loop spans 13 amino acids. Germline lookup yields CDR1 KGHSY and CDR2 FQNENV. V was clipped by 4 bases and J by 4 bases, with 10 bases between them. The CDR3 spells CASSPTEIYGYTF. As DNA, the CDR3 is TGTGCCAGCAGCCCGACAGAAATCTATGGCTACACCTTC.

This clonotype was found many times. The chain couples TRBV20-1 to TRBJ1-5; D ambiguous. Between the trimmed V and J ends, which lost 3 bases and 0 bases, there was a span of 9 bases. The CDR3 contains 14 residues. CDR1 is DFQATT and CDR2 is SNEGSKA in the germline V gene (reference sequence). In DNA, the CDR3 is TGCAGTGCTAGCCTGGGAAATAGCAATCAGCCCCAGCATTTT. This codes for CSASLGNSNQPQHF.

In its sample, this clonotype was seen many times. The gene calls are TRBV20-1 and TRBJ2-7, with a weak D call TRBD2 (6 bases). The ends were cut back, 1 base at V and 6 bases at J, with 13 bases in the middle. The length of the CDR3 is 13 residues. Germline V gives CDR1 DFQATT, CDR2 SNEGSKA (reference sequence). Here the CDR3 DNA reads TGCAGTGCTAGAGCGGGAGTTCAGGGCGAGCAGTACTTC. Protein: CSARAGVQGEQYF.

This clonotype was recorded a few times. The V gene is TRBV7-9, the J gene TRBJ2-7; TRBD2 matches at 9 bases. Losses at the gene ends were 5 bases for V and 2 bases for J; bases not matched to a gene: 7. Per the germline V gene, CDR1 is SEHNR and CDR2 is FQNEAQ (reference sequence). The CDR3 has 15 amino acids. CDR3 residues: CASSPRTSEAYEQYF. The CDR3, as DNA: TGTGCCAGCAGCCCAAGGACTAGCGAAGCCTACGAGCAGTACTTC.

This clonotype has at least ten counts. The chain couples TRBV7-6 to TRBJ2-1; D is possibly TRBD1 (6 bases). V dropped 4 bases and J dropped 4 bases, with 14 bases sitting between them. The CDR3 contains 15 residues. The V gene's germline CDR1 is SGHVS and CDR2 FNYEAQ. CDR3 amino acids: CASSSQGWGYNEQFF. The DNA for the CDR3 is TGTGCCAGCAGCTCCCAGGGGTGGGGATACAATGAGCAGTTCTTC.

This clonotype showed up many times. The chain uses TRBV5-1 and TRBJ1-5; D possibly corresponds to TRBD1 (5 bases). The V gene's germline CDR1 is SGHRS and CDR2 YFSETQ. This CDR3 is built from 15 residues. Between the trimmed V and J ends, which lost 4 bases and 3 bases, there was a span of 14 bases. The DNA of the CDR3 is TGCGCCAGCAGCCCCACAGGAGACTTCAATCAGCCCCAGCATTTT. Translation: CASSPTGDFNQPQHF.

This clonotype was observed at least ten times. The rearrangement uses TRBV5-5 and TRBJ1-1; 9 bases are shared with TRBD1. The CDR3 runs to 13 residues. The V gene's germline CDR1 is SGHKS and CDR2 YYEKEE (reference sequence). Trimming took 6 bases from V and 7 from J; bases not matched to a gene: 7. This CDR3 reads CASILTGGFEAFF. In DNA form, the CDR3 reads TGTGCCAGCATTCTGACAGGGGGTTTTGAAGCTTTCTTT. Full variable domain (remainder filled in from reference TRBV5-5 and TRBJ1-1): DAGVTQSPTHLIKTRGQQVTLRCSPISGHKSVSWYQQVLGQGPQFIFQYYEKEERGRGNFPDRFSARQFPNYSSELNVNALLLGDSALYLCASILTGGFEAFFGQGTRLTVV.

This chain's CDR3 is CASSLRDRRNTIYF. The DNA for the CDR3 is TGTGCCAGCAGCTTACGCGACCGCCGAAACACCATATATTTT. The rearrangement uses TRBV7-9 and TRBJ1-3; D gene ambiguous. Trimming took off 2 bases at V and 5 bases at J, with 10 bases between the two ends. The CDR3 spans 14 residues. Germline-derived CDR1 and CDR2 are SEHNR and FQNEAQ (reference sequence). The full variable domain, with the rest looked up from reference TRBV7-9 and TRBJ1-3, is DTGVSQNPRHKITKRGQNVTFRCDPISEHNRLYWYRQTLGQGPEFLTYFQNEAQLEKSRLLSDRFSAERPKGSFSTLEIQRTEQGDSAMYLCASSLRDRRNTIYFGEGSWLTVV.

This clonotype was counted many times. The V and J genes are TRBV28 and TRBJ2-7; no clear D. Germline V gene data show CDR1 as MDHEN and CDR2 as SYDVKM. The germline V and J ends were trimmed by 5 bases and 6 bases, with 17 bases remaining between them. The CDR3 length is 14 residues. The CDR3 loop reads CASSAPGLVREQYF. In nucleotides, the CDR3 is TGTGCCAGCAGTGCCCCCGGGCTAGTCCGCGAGCAGTACTTC.

This clonotype was counted many times. The chain carries TRBV9 and TRBJ2-7, with unresolved D. Trimming took off 0 bases at V and 3 bases at J, with 7 bases between the two ends. Germline-derived CDR1 and CDR2 are SGDLS and YYNGEE. The CDR3 contains 13 residues. CDR3 nucleotides: TGTGCCAGCAGCGTAGATCTGAACTACGAGCAGTACTTC. Its protein product is CASSVDLNYEQYF.

This clonotype was seen ten or more times. The rearrangement links TRBV5-1 to TRBJ2-5; 8 nucleotides align to TRBD2. Unmatched junction bases numbered 13, after V lost 4 bases and J lost 2 bases. The CDR3 covers 17 residues. CDR1 SGHRS and CDR2 YFSETQ come from the germline V gene. The CDR3 nucleotides are TGCGCCAGCAGCATACGACAGTTTAGCGGGAAACAAGAGACCCAGTACTTC. This sequence encodes CASSIRQFSGKQETQYF.

This clonotype was seen at least ten times. V is TRBV3-1 and J is TRBJ2-1; 8 nucleotides match TRBD2. The ends lost 4 bases at V and 4 bases at J; junction bases unmatched: 9. Looked up from germline, CDR1 is LGHDT and CDR2 is YNNKEL (reference sequence). The CDR3 extends over 16 amino acids. CDR3 in DNA: TGTGCCAGCAGCCCCAACGGGACTAGAGTTTACAATGAGCAGTTCTTC. Its protein is CASSPNGTRVYNEQFF.

Notes on this clonotype: Germline is not matched at one junction end, which may reflect a read error. The chain is built from TRBV7-6 and TRBJ2-1; 15 bases are a match to TRBD2. The CDR3 is 18 residues long. CDR1 and CDR2 from the germline V gene are SGHVS and FNYEAQ. CDR3 sequence reads: CASSARARTSGRVDEQLF. The CDR3 DNA is TGTGCCAGCAGCGCTAGAGCGCGGACTAGCGGGAGGGTCGATGAGCAGTTATTC.

At least ten counts were recorded for this clonotype. The chain links TRBV5-1 to TRBJ2-1, with D tentatively TRBD2 (5 bases). Trimming took off 2 bases at V and 9 bases at J, with 18 bases between the two ends. Looked up from germline, CDR1 is SGHRS and CDR2 is YFSETQ. The CDR3 loop spans 15 amino acids. DNA for the CDR3: TGCGCCAGCAGCTTATCCGCCTCCTTAGCGTCTGAGCAGTTCTTC. Translating gives CASSLSASLASEQFF. Full variable domain (outside the CDR3, taken from reference TRBV5-1 and TRBJ2-1): KAGVTQTPRYLIKTRGQQVTLSCSPISGHRSVSWYQQTPGQGLQFLFEYFSETQRNKGNFPGRFSGRQFSNSRSEMNVSTLELGDSALYLCASSLSASLASEQFFGPGTRLTVL.

This clonotype was recorded at least ten times. This rearrangement joins TRBV5-6 to TRBJ2-5, with 15 nucleotides matching TRBD2. V shed 5 bases and J 10 bases; nucleotides not matched to a gene: 12. The CDR3 loop spans 16 amino acids. Per germline, CDR1 SGHDT and CDR2 YYEEEE. This CDR3 is CASSQRTSGRARSQYF. The CDR3 nucleotides read TGTGCCAGCAGTCAAAGGACTAGCGGGAGGGCCAGAAGCCAGTACTTC.

This clonotype was seen repeatedly, ten times or more. The CDR3 sequence: CASSPRSGGGKTQYF. CDR3 sequence (DNA): TGCGCCAGCAGCCCGAGGAGCGGGGGTGGAAAGACCCAGTACTTC. The J gene is TRBJ2-5, the V gene TRBV5-1, with TRBD2 matching over 8 bases. Germline values: CDR1 SGHRS, CDR2 YFSETQ. J gave up 6 bases and V 4 bases, and 11 bases lay outside the gene matches. CDR3 length: 15 residues. The full variable domain, its missing parts supplied by reference TRBV5-1 and TRBJ2-5, is KAGVTQTPRYLIKTRGQQVTLSCSPISGHRSVSWYQQTPGQGLQFLFEYFSETQRNKGNFPGRFSGRQFSNSRSEMNVSTLELGDSALYLCASSPRSGGGKTQYFGPGTRLLVL.

Only a few counts were recorded for this clonotype. The J gene is TRBJ2-1, the V gene TRBV30; D call uncertain. V lost 2 bases to trimming and J lost 8 bases, with 10 bases between them. Germline CDR1 reads GTSNPN; CDR2 reads SVGIG (reference sequence). The CDR3 is made up of 12 amino acids. The CDR3 sequence is CAWSHRSDEQFF. The CDR3 DNA sequence: TGTGCCTGGAGTCACCGCTCGGATGAGCAGTTCTTC.

Many counts were recorded for this clonotype. The chain couples TRBV7-2 to TRBJ2-7; TRBD2 is a possible D gene (7 bases). Trimming cost V 5 bases and J 2 bases, with 13 bases left between them. This CDR3 has 14 amino acids. CDR1 SGHTA and CDR2 FQGNSA come from the germline V gene. CDR3 nucleotides: TGTGCCAGCAGCCGAAGGGGGGGGCCCTACGAGCAGTACTTC. It is translated as CASSRRGGPYEQYF.